A single sample is the source of the 16 T cell receptor beta chains below, sequenced in a study of PD-1 blockade in classical Hodgkin lymphoma. Exposure to brentuximab vedotin varied, and each patient had relapsed following autologous stem cell transplantation. Sequenced by immunoSEQ multiplex PCR; TCRdb stores in-frame clones only, minus some. Here the sample spans under 100,000 clones, approximately 83% being singletons. The sample in question was peripheral blood mononuclear cells (PBMCs), obtained at baseline. The receptor source for this set is a human donor with classical Hodgkin lymphoma.

J is TRBJ2-5 and V is TRBV5-1, with TRBD2 identical over 7 bases. After removal of 4 bases from V and 5 bases from J, the junction contained 8 bases not matched to a gene. This CDR3 contains 14 residues. CDR1 is SGHRS, CDR2 YFSETQ, per germline. The CDR3 loop is CASSLGGLGETQYF. The CDR3 nucleotides read TGCGCCAGCAGCCTGGGCGGACTAGGGGAGACCCAGTACTTC.

This clone was picked up a small number of times. A read error may account for a junction end that differs from germline. The rearrangement links TRBV25-1 to TRBJ2-7; 10 bases line up with TRBD2. Germline V CDR1 and CDR2: MGHDK, SYGVNS. CDR3 size: 13 residues. This CDR3 reads CASSSSGSDREEF. In DNA, the CDR3 is TGTGCCAGCAGTTCTAGCGGGAGTGATCGGGAGGAGTTC.

For the CDR3, the DNA is TGTGCCAGCAGCCCCGGGATATACACAGATACGCAGTATTTT. It codes for CASSPGIYTDTQYF. This chain joins TRBV7-9 and TRBJ2-3; possibly TRBD2 for D (5 bases). The CDR3 consists of 14 residues. V was pared by 5 bases and J by 2 bases, with 11 bases between. The V gene's germline CDR1 is SEHNR and CDR2 FQNEAQ (reference sequence).

This chain uses TRBV7-9 with TRBJ2-3, with D perhaps TRBD2 (6 bases). V lost 9 bases to trimming and J lost 3 bases, with 13 bases between them. CDR1 is SEHNR and CDR2 is FQNEAQ in the germline V gene (reference sequence). CDR3 size: 13 residues. This CDR3 is CASRPSGTDTQYF. The CDR3 region has the DNA TGTGCCAGTCGGCCCAGCGGGACAGATACGCAGTATTTT.

The chain combines TRBV6-6 with TRBJ2-3; the match to TRBD2 covers 9 bases. The CDR3 runs 16 residues. Germline CDR1 is MNHNY and CDR2 is SVGAGI (reference sequence). The V gene end was trimmed by 6 bases and the J gene end by 3 bases; junction bases not matched to a gene: 10. The chain's CDR3 is CASSTLSGRGTDTQYF. CDR3 in DNA: TGTGCCAGCAGCACCCTTAGCGGGAGAGGGACAGATACGCAGTATTTT.

The chain's CDR3 is CAISPGQVDEKLFF. CDR3 DNA sequence: TGTGCCATCAGCCCGGGACAGGTGGATGAAAAACTGTTTTTT. The chain links TRBV10-3 to TRBJ1-4; 8 positions match TRBD1. V dropped 6 bases and J dropped 6; count of bases not matched to a gene: 6. Per the germline V gene, CDR1 is ENHRY and CDR2 is SYGVKD. CDR3 length: 14 residues.

The rearrangement uses TRBV6-4 and TRBJ2-5; 8 bases line up with TRBD1. The CDR3 runs 14 residues. The germline CDR1 and CDR2 sequences are MRHNA and SNTAGT. V was clipped by 4 bases and J by 5 bases; unmatched bases: 6. The CDR3 coding sequence is TGTGCCAGCAGTGCGGCAGGGGGCGCGGAGACCCAGTACTTC. Its protein product is CASSAAGGAETQYF.

V and J are TRBV11-2 and TRBJ2-2; D gene uncertain. The V gene lost 5 bases and the J gene lost 1 base, with 5 bases spanning the gap. Per the germline V gene, CDR1 is SGHAT and CDR2 is FQNNGV. The CDR3 has 13 amino acids. The CDR3 is CASSVRNTGELFF. The CDR3 DNA sequence: TGTGCCAGCAGCGTCAGGAACACCGGGGAGCTGTTTTTT.

V is TRBV10-2 and J is TRBJ2-7; 9 nucleotides match TRBD1. CDR3 length equals 13 residues. V shed 6 bases, J shed 5 bases, and the junction held 5 bases outside the gene matches. The germline gives CDR1 WSHSY, CDR2 SAAADI. In nucleotides, the CDR3 is TGCGCCAGCAGCCACAGGGGGCCCCACGAGCAGTACTTC. Translation gives CASSHRGPHEQYF.

V usage is TRBV5-3 and J usage is TRBJ1-1; D perhaps matches TRBD1 (6 bases). TRBV5-3 is treated as an ORF (open reading frame) with a function not yet certain. Trimming shortened V by 0 bases and J by 3 bases, and 9 bases separated the two germline ends. The CDR3 spans 14 residues. CDR3 amino acids: CARSLDRADTEAFF. The CDR3 DNA reads TGTGCCAGAAGCTTGGACAGGGCCGACACTGAAGCTTTCTTT.

The genes are TRBV7-3 and TRBJ2-7; D tentatively fits TRBD1 or TRBD2 (5 bases each). V was clipped by 3 bases and J by 7 bases, with 13 bases between them. Germline V gene lookup returns CDR1 SGHTA and CDR2 FQGTGA. The length of the CDR3 is 13 residues. The CDR3 DNA is TGTGCCAGCAGCTTCCAACGGGACGGTGAGCAGTACTTC. Protein: CASSFQRDGEQYF.

This chain uses TRBV6-1 with TRBJ2-7, with 8 bases identical to TRBD1. V was clipped by 2 bases and J by 3 bases; unmatched bases: 3. Looked up from germline, CDR1 is MNHNS and CDR2 is SASEGT. This CDR3 spans 14 amino acids. CDR3 sequence reads: CASSEQGQVYEQYF. DNA for the CDR3: TGTGCCAGCAGTGAACAGGGACAGGTCTACGAGCAGTACTTC.

The chain combines TRBV9 with TRBJ2-7, with 8 bases matching TRBD2. The CDR3 extends over 16 amino acids. With V trimmed by 0 bases and J by 3 bases, 8 bases remained unmatched. CDR1 SGDLS and CDR2 YYNGEE come from the germline V gene. The CDR3 sequence: CASSVAGGGANYEQYF. DNA for the CDR3: TGTGCCAGCAGCGTAGCGGGGGGGGGAGCGAACTACGAGCAGTACTTC.

This chain links TRBV29-1 with TRBJ2-7, with 8 bases lining up with TRBD2. Looked up from germline, CDR1 is SQVTM and CDR2 is ANQGSEA. The V and J ends lost 5 bases and 0 bases, in that order; junction bases with no gene match: 12. The CDR3 is 16 amino acids. This chain's CDR3 is CSVFTSGSRNSYEQYF. The DNA of the CDR3 is TGCAGCGTTTTTACAAGCGGGAGTCGCAACTCCTACGAGCAGTACTTC.

Regarding this clone: This sample also contains other DNA sequences that code for the same CDR3. The chain is built from TRBV7-2 and TRBJ2-3; D is uncertain. V gave up 4 bases and J gave up 2 bases, with 4 bases separating them. Germline values: CDR1 SGHTA, CDR2 FQGNSA. This CDR3 has 12 residues. This CDR3 reads CASSSTTDTQYF. Here the CDR3 DNA reads TGTGCCAGCAGCTCTACCACAGATACGCAGTATTTT.

The chain recombines TRBV10-1 with TRBJ2-7, with D perhaps TRBD1 or TRBD2 (5 bases each). The CDR3 is 16 residues long. Trimming pared 3 bases from V and 6 bases from J, leaving 21 bases between. CDR1 and CDR2 from the germline V gene are WNHNN and SYGVQD (reference sequence). This CDR3 is CASSDQSRGPSSEQYF. CDR3 nucleotides: TGCGCCAGCAGTGATCAGTCCCGGGGACCCAGTAGCGAGCAGTACTTC.